The rows below give T cell receptor beta chains drawn from one sample of a study of T cell responses to AZD1222 COVID-19 vaccine. Some clones are missing from TCRdb's copy, which holds only in-frame ones; the method was immunoSEQ multiplex PCR. The sample has 130,000 or so clones; 80% to 95% are singletons. The starting material was peripheral blood, obtained on day 0 of AZD1222 vaccination. Receptors originate from an adult in good health. Each CDR3 is given with its conserved first and last residue. A D gene is named only where the DNA matches it firmly. The listing skips clone size in some rows; elsewhere it reads once, few, many or a size class.

clone_size	d_call	v_call	j_call	cdr3_nt	cdr3_aa
.	.	TRBV5-8	TRBJ2-1	TGTGCCAGCAGCCGACAGTACAATGAGCAGTTCTTC	CASSRQYNEQFF
.	.	TRBV7-6	TRBJ2-3	TGTGCCAGCAGCTGGACTACTAGCACAGATACGCAGTATTTT	CASSWTTSTDTQYF
.	.	TRBV19	TRBJ1-1	TGTGCCAGAGACTCTCCGGGGTACACTGAAGCTTTCTTT	CARDSPGYTEAFF
.	TRBD2	TRBV5-1	TRBJ2-3	TGCGCCAGCAGCTTGGCCAGGACTAGCGTACCAGATACGCAGTATTTT	CASSLARTSVPDTQYF
.	.	TRBV6-2/TRBV6-3	TRBJ2-3	TGTGCCAGCAGTGGGGGCCCACTAGCGACTTACACAGATACGCAGTATTTT	CASSGGPLATYTDTQYF
once	.	TRBV5-6	TRBJ2-5	TGTGCCAGCAGCTTGAAGGAGACCCAGTACTTC	CASSLKETQYF
.	.	TRBV7-9	TRBJ2-5	TGTGCCAGCAGCCGGATGATTAGCCCTCAAGAGACCCAGTACTTC	CASSRMISPQETQYF
.	.	TRBV18	TRBJ1-1	TGTGCCAGCTCACCATTAAAACAGGCGCAGATTAATATGAACACTGAAGCTTTCTTT	CASSPLKQAQINMNTEAFF
.	TRBD1	TRBV7-3	TRBJ2-7	TGTGCCAGCAGCTTGGACAGGGTGAAAGGCGAGCAGTACTTC	CASSLDRVKGEQYF
.	.	TRBV10-3	TRBJ1-6	TGTGCCATCAGTCCGCGGGACCTTAATTCACCCCTCCACTTT	CAISPRDLNSPLHF
.	.	TRBV7-8	TRBJ2-7	TGTGCCAGCAGCCCACTTACAGGCAGTTCCTACGAGCAGTACTTC	CASSPLTGSSYEQYF
.	TRBD2	TRBV29-1	TRBJ2-1	TGCAGCTCCTTAAGGACAGGCGGACTAGCGGGAGACCTCTCCTACAATGAGCAGTTCTTC	CSSLRTGGLAGDLSYNEQFF
few	.	TRBV7-3	TRBJ2-1	TGTGCCAGCAGCCTCGGCCCGTGGAGCTTTAATGAGCAGTTCTTC	CASSLGPWSFNEQFF
once	.	TRBV19	TRBJ1-1	TGTGCCAGTAGCCAAATACAGGGCTTGGACACTGAAGCTTTCTTT	CASSQIQGLDTEAFF